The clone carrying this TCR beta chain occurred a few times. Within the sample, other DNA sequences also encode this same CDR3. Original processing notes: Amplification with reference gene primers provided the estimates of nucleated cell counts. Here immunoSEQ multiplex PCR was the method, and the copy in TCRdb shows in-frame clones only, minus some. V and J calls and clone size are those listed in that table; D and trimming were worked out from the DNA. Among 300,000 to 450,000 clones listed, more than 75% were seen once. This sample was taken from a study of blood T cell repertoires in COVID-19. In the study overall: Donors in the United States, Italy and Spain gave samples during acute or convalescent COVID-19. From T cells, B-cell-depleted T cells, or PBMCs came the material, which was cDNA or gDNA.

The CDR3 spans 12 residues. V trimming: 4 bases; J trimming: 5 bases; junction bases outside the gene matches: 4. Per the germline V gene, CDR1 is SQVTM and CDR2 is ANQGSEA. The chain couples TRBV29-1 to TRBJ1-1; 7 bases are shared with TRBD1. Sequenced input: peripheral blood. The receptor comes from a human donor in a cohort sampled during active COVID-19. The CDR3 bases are TGCAGCGTTGGGCAGGGGGATACTGAAGCTTTCTTT. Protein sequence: CSVGQGDTEAFF.